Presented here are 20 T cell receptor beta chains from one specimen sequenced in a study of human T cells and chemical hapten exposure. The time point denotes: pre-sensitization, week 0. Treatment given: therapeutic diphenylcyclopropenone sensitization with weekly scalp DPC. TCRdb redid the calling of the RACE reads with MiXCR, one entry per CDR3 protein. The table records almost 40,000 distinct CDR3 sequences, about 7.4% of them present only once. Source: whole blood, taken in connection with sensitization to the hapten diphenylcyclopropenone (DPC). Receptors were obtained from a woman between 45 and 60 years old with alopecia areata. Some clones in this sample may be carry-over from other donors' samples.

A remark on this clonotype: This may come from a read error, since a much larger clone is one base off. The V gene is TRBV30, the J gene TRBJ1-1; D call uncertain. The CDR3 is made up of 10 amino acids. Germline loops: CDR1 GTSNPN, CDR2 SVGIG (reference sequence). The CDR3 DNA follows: TGTGCCTGGATTGGCACTGTAGCTTTCTTT. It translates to CAWIGTVAFF. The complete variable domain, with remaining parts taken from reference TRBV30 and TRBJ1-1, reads SQTIHQWPATLVQPVGSPLSLECTVEGTSNPNLYWYRQAAGRGLQLLFYSVGIGQISSEVPQNLSASRPQDRQFILSSKKLLLSDSGFYLCAWIGTVAFFGQGTRLTVV.

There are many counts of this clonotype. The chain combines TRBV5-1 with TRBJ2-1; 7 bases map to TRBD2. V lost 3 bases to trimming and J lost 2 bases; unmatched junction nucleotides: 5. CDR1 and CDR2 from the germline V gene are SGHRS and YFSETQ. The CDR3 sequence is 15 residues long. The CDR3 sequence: CASSSSGGAYNEQFF. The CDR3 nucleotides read TGCGCCAGCAGCTCCTCGGGGGGTGCCTACAATGAGCAGTTCTTC.

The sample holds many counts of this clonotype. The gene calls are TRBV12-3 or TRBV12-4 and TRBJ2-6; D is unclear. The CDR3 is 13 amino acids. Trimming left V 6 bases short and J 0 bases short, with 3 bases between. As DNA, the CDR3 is TGTGCCAGCAGGGACTCTGGGGCCAACGTCCTGACTTTC. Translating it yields CASRDSGANVLTF.

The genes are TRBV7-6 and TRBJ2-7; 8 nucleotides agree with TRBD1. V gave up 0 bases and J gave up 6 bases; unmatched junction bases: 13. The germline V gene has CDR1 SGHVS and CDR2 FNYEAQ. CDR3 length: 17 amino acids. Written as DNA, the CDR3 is TGTGCCAGCAGCTTAGCGACCAGGCAGGGGGCCGTTGGCGAGCAGTACTTC. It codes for CASSLATRQGAVGEQYF.

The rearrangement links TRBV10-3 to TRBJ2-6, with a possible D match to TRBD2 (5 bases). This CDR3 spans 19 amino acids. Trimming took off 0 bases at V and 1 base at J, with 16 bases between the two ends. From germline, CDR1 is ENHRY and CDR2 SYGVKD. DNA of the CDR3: TGTGCCATCAGTGAGTCGGCGGCGGGCAGCCCATCTGGGGCCAACGTCCTGACTTTC. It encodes CAISESAAGSPSGANVLTF.

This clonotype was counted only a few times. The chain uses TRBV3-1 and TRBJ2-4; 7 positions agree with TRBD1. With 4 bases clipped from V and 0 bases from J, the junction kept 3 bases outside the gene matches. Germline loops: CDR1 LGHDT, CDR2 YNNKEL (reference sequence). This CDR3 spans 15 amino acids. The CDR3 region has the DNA TGTGCCAGCAGCCCTACAGGGGTAGCCAAAAACATTCAGTACTTC. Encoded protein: CASSPTGVAKNIQYF. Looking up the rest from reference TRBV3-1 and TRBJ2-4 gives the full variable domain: DTAVSQTPKYLVTQMGNDKSIKCEQNLGHDTMYWYKQDSKKFLKIMFSYNNKELIINETVPNRFSPKSPDKAHLNLHINSLELGDSAVYFCASSPTGVAKNIQYFGAGTRLSVL.

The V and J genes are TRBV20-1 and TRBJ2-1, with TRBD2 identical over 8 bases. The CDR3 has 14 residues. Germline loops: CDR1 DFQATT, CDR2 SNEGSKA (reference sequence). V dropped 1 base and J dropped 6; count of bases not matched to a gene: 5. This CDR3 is CSARAGTSRNEQFF. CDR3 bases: TGCAGTGCTAGAGCAGGGACTAGTCGCAATGAGCAGTTCTTC.

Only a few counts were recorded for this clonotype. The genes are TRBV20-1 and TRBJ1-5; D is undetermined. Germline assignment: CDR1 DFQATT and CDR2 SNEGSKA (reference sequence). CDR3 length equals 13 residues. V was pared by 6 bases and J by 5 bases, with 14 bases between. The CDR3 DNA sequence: TGCAGTGCACCCCCGGCAACACATCAGCCCCAGCATTTT. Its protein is CSAPPATHQPQHF.

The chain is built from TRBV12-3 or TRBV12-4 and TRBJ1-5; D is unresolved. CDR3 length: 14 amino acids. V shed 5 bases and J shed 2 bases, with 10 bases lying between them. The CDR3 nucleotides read TGTGCCAGCAGTCCCGCCTTGGGCAATCAGCCCCAGCATTTT. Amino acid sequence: CASSPALGNQPQHF.

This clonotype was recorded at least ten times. The CDR3 coding sequence is TGTGCCAGCAGACCGACCAGGGGGCAAGCTGAGCAGTTCTTC. Its protein product is CASRPTRGQAEQFF. V is TRBV11-2 and J is TRBJ2-1; 8 bases line up with TRBD1. Germline CDR1 SGHAT, CDR2 FQNNGV. This CDR3 comprises 14 residues. J gave up 9 bases and V 6 bases, and 10 bases lay outside the gene matches.

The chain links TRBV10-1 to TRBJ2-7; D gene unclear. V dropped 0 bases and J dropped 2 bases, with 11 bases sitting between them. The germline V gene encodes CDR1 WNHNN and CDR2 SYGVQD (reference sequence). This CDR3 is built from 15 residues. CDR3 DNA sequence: TGCGCCAGCAGTGAGTCGGCAGGATATACCTACGAGCAGTACTTC. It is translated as CASSESAGYTYEQYF.

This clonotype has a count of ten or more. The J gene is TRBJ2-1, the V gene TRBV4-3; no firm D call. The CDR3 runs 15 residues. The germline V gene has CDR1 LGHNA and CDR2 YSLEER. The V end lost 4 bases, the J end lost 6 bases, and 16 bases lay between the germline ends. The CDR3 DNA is TGCGCCAGCAGCCCCGAGCCTGTGGGAACCAATGAGCAGTTCTTC. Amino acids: CASSPEPVGTNEQFF.

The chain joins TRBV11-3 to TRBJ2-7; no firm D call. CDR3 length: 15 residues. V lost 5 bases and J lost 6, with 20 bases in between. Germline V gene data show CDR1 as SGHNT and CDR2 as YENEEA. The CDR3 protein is CASSPPGAGPLEQYF. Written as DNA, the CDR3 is TGTGCCAGCAGCCCACCCGGAGCCGGGCCCCTCGAGCAGTACTTC.

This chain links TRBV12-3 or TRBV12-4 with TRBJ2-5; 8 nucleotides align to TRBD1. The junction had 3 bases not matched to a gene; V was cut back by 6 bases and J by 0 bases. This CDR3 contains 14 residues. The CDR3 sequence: CASRGQGYQETQYF. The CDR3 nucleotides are TGTGCCAGCAGAGGACAGGGCTACCAAGAGACCCAGTACTTC.

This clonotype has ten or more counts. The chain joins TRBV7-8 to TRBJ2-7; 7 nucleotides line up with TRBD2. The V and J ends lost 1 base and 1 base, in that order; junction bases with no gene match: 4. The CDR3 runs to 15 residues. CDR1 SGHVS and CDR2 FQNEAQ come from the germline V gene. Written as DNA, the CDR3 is TGTGCCAGCAGCTTAGTCCCTAGCGGTTCCTACGAGCAGTACTTC. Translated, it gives CASSLVPSGSYEQYF.

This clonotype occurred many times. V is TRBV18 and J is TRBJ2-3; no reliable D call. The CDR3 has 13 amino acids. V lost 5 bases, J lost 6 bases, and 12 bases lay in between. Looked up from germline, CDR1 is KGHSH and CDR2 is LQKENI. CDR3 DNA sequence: TGTGCCAGCTCAGGACGGACGGCGGATACGCAGTATTTT. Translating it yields CASSGRTADTQYF.

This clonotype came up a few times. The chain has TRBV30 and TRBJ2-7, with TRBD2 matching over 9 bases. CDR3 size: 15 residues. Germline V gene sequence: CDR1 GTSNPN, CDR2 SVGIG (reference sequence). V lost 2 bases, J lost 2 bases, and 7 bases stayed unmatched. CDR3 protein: CAWSILAGGTYEQYF. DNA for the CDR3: TGTGCCTGGAGTATCCTGGCGGGGGGGACCTACGAGCAGTACTTC. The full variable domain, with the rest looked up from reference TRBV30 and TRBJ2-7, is SQTIHQWPATLVQPVGSPLSLECTVEGTSNPNLYWYRQAAGRGLQLLFYSVGIGQISSEVPQNLSASRPQDRQFILSSKKLLLSDSGFYLCAWSILAGGTYEQYFGPGTRLTVT.

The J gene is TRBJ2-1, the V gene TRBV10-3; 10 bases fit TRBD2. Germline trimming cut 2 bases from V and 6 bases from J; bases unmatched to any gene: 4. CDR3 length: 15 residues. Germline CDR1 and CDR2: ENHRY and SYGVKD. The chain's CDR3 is CAISEVSGRSNEQFF. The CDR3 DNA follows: TGTGCCATCAGTGAGGTTAGCGGGAGGAGCAATGAGCAGTTCTTC.

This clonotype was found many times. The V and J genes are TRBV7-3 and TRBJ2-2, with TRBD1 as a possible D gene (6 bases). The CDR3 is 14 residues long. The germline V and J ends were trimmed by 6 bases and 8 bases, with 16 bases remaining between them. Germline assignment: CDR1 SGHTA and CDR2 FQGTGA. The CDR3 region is CASSSGTTSGELFF. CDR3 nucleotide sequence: TGTGCCAGCAGTTCCGGGACAACTTCAGGGGAGCTGTTTTTT.

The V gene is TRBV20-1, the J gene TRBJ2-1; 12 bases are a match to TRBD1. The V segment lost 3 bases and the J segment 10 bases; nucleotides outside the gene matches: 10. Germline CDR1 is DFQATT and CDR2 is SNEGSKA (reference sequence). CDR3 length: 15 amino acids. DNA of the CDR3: TGCAGTGCTAGCCAACCGGGACAGGGGGCTTGGGAGCAGTTCTTC. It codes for CSASQPGQGAWEQFF.